Presented here are 29 T cell receptor beta chains from one specimen sequenced in a study of T cells after yellow fever vaccination. Each CDR3 protein gets one entry after TCRdb re-called the 5' RACE reads with MiXCR. This repertoire shows approximately 600,000 distinct CDR3 sequences, 9% to 15% found once; its top ten account for about 15%. Source: PBMCs, taken on the day of the yellow fever booster vaccination. The source of these receptors is a man aged 25-40 years who received the YFV17D yellow fever vaccine.

The genes are TRBV6-2 or TRBV6-3 and TRBJ2-3; 7 positions agree with TRBD1. J was trimmed by 2 bases and V by 8 bases; bases with no gene match: 7. CDR3 length equals 14 residues. Germline lookup yields CDR1 MNHEY and CDR2 SVGEGT. The CDR3 protein is CASGQESYTDTQYF. For the CDR3, the DNA is TGTGCCAGCGGACAGGAATCCTACACAGATACGCAGTATTTT.

This clonotype has at least ten counts. V gene TRBV7-9 combines with J gene TRBJ2-4; a weak D match, TRBD1 (5 bases). Germline-derived CDR1 and CDR2 are SEHNR and FQNEAQ (reference sequence). Trimming took 4 bases from V and 0 from J, leaving 13 bases between them. CDR3 size: 16 residues. For the CDR3, the DNA is TGTGCCAGCAGCTCGACAGTTATACTAGCCAAAAACATTCAGTACTTC. It yields the protein CASSSTVILAKNIQYF.

This clonotype was observed a handful of times. This chain connects TRBV10-3 to TRBJ2-3; no firm D call. The V end was cut by 6 bases, the J end by 3 bases, with 13 bases between. Per germline, CDR1 ENHRY and CDR2 SYGVKD. The CDR3 loop spans 14 amino acids. CDR3 DNA sequence: TGTGCCATCAGCGGATGGGTAGGGACAGATACGCAGTATTTT. Translated: CAISGWVGTDTQYF.

This clonotype appeared a few times. This chain links TRBV15 with TRBJ2-7; 7 bases fit TRBD1. The CDR3 contains 15 residues. The germline V gene encodes CDR1 LNHNV and CDR2 YYDKDF (reference sequence). Losses at the gene ends were 0 bases for V and 2 bases for J; bases not matched to a gene: 4. The CDR3 sequence: CATSRDPTGPYEQYF. DNA of the CDR3: TGTGCCACCAGCAGAGACCCGACAGGGCCCTACGAGCAGTACTTC.

V and J are TRBV2 and TRBJ2-6; no clear D gene. V was cut by 2 bases and J by 4 bases, with 6 bases left in between. Germline V lookup: CDR1 SNHLY, CDR2 FYNNEI. The CDR3 length is 14 residues. CDR3 region: CASSELLGANVLTF. The CDR3 DNA follows: TGTGCCAGCAGTGAATTGCTCGGGGCCAACGTCCTGACTTTC.

This clonotype was seen a few times. This chain connects TRBV20-1 to TRBJ2-2; D unresolved. Germline values: CDR1 DFQATT, CDR2 SNEGSKA (reference sequence). Trimming removed 6 bases at V and 6 bases at J, with 14 bases between. The CDR3 consists of 13 residues. The CDR3: CSARTEKAGELFF. CDR3 sequence (DNA): TGCAGTGCCCGGACCGAGAAGGCCGGGGAGCTGTTTTTT.

This clonotype showed up many times. This sequence joins TRBV12-3 or TRBV12-4 and TRBJ2-2; 7 bases match TRBD2. The CDR3 runs 15 residues. V was clipped by 11 bases and J by 0 bases; unmatched bases: 9. CDR3 region: CAGQWGGANTGELFF. The DNA for the CDR3 is TGTGCCGGGCAATGGGGGGGAGCGAACACCGGGGAGCTGTTTTTT.

The table lists this clonotype with a few counts. The V call is TRBV12-3 or TRBV12-4, the J call TRBJ2-7; 11 bases map to TRBD2. V shed 7 bases, J shed 2 bases, and the junction held 4 bases outside the gene matches. The CDR3 loop spans 14 amino acids. CDR3 nucleotide sequence: TGTGCCAGCACCTTGACTAGCGGGACCTACGAGCAGTACTTC. Its protein is CASTLTSGTYEQYF.

The V call is TRBV4-3, the J call TRBJ2-7; 9 bases are a match to TRBD1. Germline assignment: CDR1 LGHNA and CDR2 YSLEER. This CDR3 has 14 amino acids. J gave up 6 bases and V 6 bases, and 9 bases lay outside the gene matches. CDR3 sequence reads: CASSEQGQGFEQYF. CDR3 in DNA: TGCGCCAGCAGTGAGCAGGGACAGGGATTCGAGCAGTACTTC.

The table lists this clonotype with a few counts. CDR3 coding DNA: TGTGCCAGCGGATTGCACCCAAAAGCTTTCTTT. Translation: CASGLHPKAFF. The chain carries TRBV11-2 and TRBJ1-1; D call uncertain. The germline V gene encodes CDR1 SGHAT and CDR2 FQNNGV. The V gene lost 8 bases and the J gene lost 9 bases, with 13 bases spanning the gap. This CDR3 has 11 residues.

This clonotype has more than one count but fewer than ten. The rearrangement joins TRBV30 to TRBJ1-2, with 11 bases matching TRBD1. This CDR3 is 14 amino acids long. Germline CDR1 GTSNPN, CDR2 SVGIG (reference sequence). V trimming: 3 bases; J trimming: 7 bases; junction bases outside the gene matches: 7. CDR3 coding DNA: TGTGCCTGGAGGCCGGGACAGGGGGTCTTTGGCTACACCTTC. This encodes CAWRPGQGVFGYTF.

The gene calls are TRBV30 and TRBJ2-5, with 9 bases matching TRBD1. The CDR3 loop spans 18 amino acids. The V gene end was trimmed by 1 base and the J gene end by 5 bases; junction bases not matched to a gene: 17. The V gene's germline CDR1 is GTSNPN and CDR2 SVGIG (reference sequence). The CDR3 DNA follows: TGTGCCTGGAGTGCCCACAGGGGGCGCGTCGATATAGCGGAGACCCAGTACTTC. This gives the protein CAWSAHRGRVDIAETQYF.

The gene calls are TRBV7-2 and TRBJ1-4, with 8 bases matching TRBD1. V lost 5 bases, J lost 6 bases, and 5 bases stayed unmatched. Per germline, CDR1 SGHTA and CDR2 FQGNSA. The CDR3 spans 14 residues. This chain's CDR3 is CASSPDRADEKLFF. The CDR3 coding sequence is TGTGCCAGCAGCCCGGACAGGGCGGATGAAAAACTGTTTTTT.

This clonotype was found a few times. The rearrangement uses TRBV11-2 and TRBJ2-5; D ambiguous. V lost 1 base, J lost 1 base, and 19 bases lay in between. This CDR3 region has 18 residues. Per the germline V gene, CDR1 is SGHAT and CDR2 is FQNNGV. This CDR3 is CASSLGRAAWGFQETQYF. CDR3 sequence (DNA): TGTGCCAGCAGCTTAGGAAGGGCGGCCTGGGGTTTCCAAGAGACCCAGTACTTC.

This clonotype was observed a few times. The J gene is TRBJ2-1, the V gene TRBV6-5; 11 nucleotides match TRBD2. V was pared by 4 bases and J by 8 bases, with 13 bases of the junction left unmatched. CDR3 length equals 17 residues. The V gene's germline CDR1 is MNHEY and CDR2 SVGAGI. The CDR3 here is CASSSGVAGGAYDEQFF. For the CDR3, the DNA is TGTGCCAGCAGTTCTGGGGTAGCGGGAGGGGCTTACGATGAGCAGTTCTTC.

The chain couples TRBV5-1 to TRBJ2-1; 15 bases are shared with TRBD2. This CDR3 is 15 amino acids long. Germline V gives CDR1 SGHRS, CDR2 YFSETQ. Losses at the gene ends were 4 bases for V and 9 bases for J; bases not matched to a gene: 5. The CDR3 nucleotides are TGCGCCAGCAGCCGGGGACTAGCGGGAGGTATTGAGCAGTTCTTC. Amino acid sequence: CASSRGLAGGIEQFF. Variable domain in full (rest from reference TRBV5-1 and TRBJ2-1): KAGVTQTPRYLIKTRGQQVTLSCSPISGHRSVSWYQQTPGQGLQFLFEYFSETQRNKGNFPGRFSGRQFSNSRSEMNVSTLELGDSALYLCASSRGLAGGIEQFFGPGTRLTVL.

This rearrangement joins TRBV6-1 to TRBJ2-1, with D tentatively TRBD1 (7 bases). Germline assignment: CDR1 MNHNS and CDR2 SASEGT. The CDR3 loop spans 13 amino acids. V lost 8 bases, J lost 2 bases, and 10 bases lay in between. This chain's CDR3 is CASRGTAYNEQFF. In DNA, the CDR3 is TGTGCCAGCCGGGGGACAGCCTACAATGAGCAGTTCTTC.

The rearrangement joins TRBV2 to TRBJ2-1, with D perhaps TRBD2 (5 bases). Trimming pared 11 bases from V and 0 bases from J, leaving 11 bases between. Germline V CDR1 and CDR2: SNHLY, FYNNEI. The CDR3 is made up of 13 amino acids. The CDR3 is CAARASSYNEQFF. The CDR3 coding sequence is TGTGCCGCGAGGGCTAGCTCCTACAATGAGCAGTTCTTC.

The J gene is TRBJ2-2, the V gene TRBV6-1; a possible D gene is TRBD1 (6 bases). The CDR3 runs to 16 residues. V was clipped by 6 bases and J by 3 bases, with 17 bases between them. Looked up from germline, CDR1 is MNHNS and CDR2 is SASEGT. CDR3 amino acids: CASREGWGRDTGELFF. CDR3 coding DNA: TGTGCCAGCAGAGAGGGGTGGGGGCGGGACACCGGGGAGCTGTTTTTT.

The J gene is TRBJ2-3, the V gene TRBV6-1, with TRBD1 matching 9 bases. The V gene's germline CDR1 is MNHNS and CDR2 SASEGT. V trimming: 8 bases; J trimming: 6 bases; junction bases outside the gene matches: 12. The CDR3 length is 15 residues. CDR3 amino acids: CASRRTGGLGDTQYF. The CDR3 DNA follows: TGTGCCAGCCGTAGAACAGGGGGCTTAGGCGATACGCAGTATTTT.

V gene TRBV6-5 combines with J gene TRBJ2-5, with D uncertain. Germline CDR1 reads MNHEY; CDR2 reads SVGAGI. V was shortened by 0 bases and J by 4 bases, with 6 bases between the two germline ends. The CDR3 length is 13 residues. CDR3 DNA sequence: TGTGCCAGCAGTTACTCCAGGCTAGAGACCCAGTACTTC. It is translated as CASSYSRLETQYF.

There are a few counts of this clonotype. The chain has TRBV5-1 and TRBJ2-7; 7 bases line up with TRBD1. This CDR3 is built from 14 residues. V shed 4 bases and J 2 bases; nucleotides not matched to a gene: 6. Germline loops: CDR1 SGHRS, CDR2 YFSETQ. The CDR3 DNA sequence: TGCGCCAGCAGCCCAGGACAGGAAGCCTACGAGCAGTACTTC. The encoded protein is CASSPGQEAYEQYF.

The rearrangement uses TRBV20-1 and TRBJ1-1; no clear D gene. The germline V gene encodes CDR1 DFQATT and CDR2 SNEGSKA (reference sequence). Deletions cut 0 bases from V and 0 bases from J, with 11 bases between. The CDR3 is made up of 15 amino acids. The CDR3 nucleotides are TGCAGTGCTAGAGATCTCGGCGGAGTGAACACTGAAGCTTTCTTT. It translates to CSARDLGGVNTEAFF.

The chain carries TRBV20-1 and TRBJ2-1; 9 bases fit TRBD2. With 0 bases clipped from V and 1 base from J, the junction kept 7 bases outside the gene matches. This CDR3 is built from 17 residues. Germline V gives CDR1 DFQATT, CDR2 SNEGSKA (reference sequence). The CDR3 spells CSARDLGSGSSYNEQFF. Written as DNA, the CDR3 is TGCAGTGCTAGAGATCTCGGTAGCGGGAGTTCCTACAATGAGCAGTTCTTC.

This chain links TRBV12-3 or TRBV12-4 with TRBJ2-7; D possibly corresponds to TRBD2 (6 bases). The V gene lost 2 bases and the J gene lost 2 bases, with 10 bases spanning the gap. This CDR3 is built from 14 residues. CDR3 sequence reads: CASSLKEGAYEQYF. In nucleotides, the CDR3 is TGTGCCAGCAGTTTAAAGGAGGGAGCCTACGAGCAGTACTTC.

V and J are TRBV13 and TRBJ2-7; TRBD2 agrees at 10 bases. Germline-derived CDR1 and CDR2 are PRHDT and FYEKMQ (reference sequence). The CDR3 covers 15 residues. V gave up 4 bases and J gave up 2 bases; unmatched junction bases: 5. The CDR3 here is CASSSGTSATYEQYF. CDR3 coding DNA: TGTGCCAGCAGCTCCGGGACTAGCGCGACCTACGAGCAGTACTTC. The full variable domain, with the rest looked up from reference TRBV13 and TRBJ2-7, is AAGVIQSPRHLIKEKRETATLKCYPIPRHDTVYWYQQGPGQDPQFLISFYEKMQSDKGSIPDRFSAQQFSDYHSELNMSSLELGDSALYFCASSSGTSATYEQYFGPGTRLTVT.

This clonotype was picked up a small number of times. This chain uses TRBV7-2 with TRBJ2-2, with no clear D. CDR3 size: 13 residues. Trimming pared 1 base from V and 3 bases from J, leaving 3 bases between. Germline assignment: CDR1 SGHTA and CDR2 FQGNSA. The CDR3 bases are TGTGCCAGCAGCTTAGATTACACCGGGGAGCTGTTTTTT. Its translation is CASSLDYTGELFF.

To note about this clonotype: One end of the junction varies from germline; a read error may be responsible. The genes are TRBV11-2 and TRBJ2-1; 7 nucleotides agree with TRBD1. Germline CDR1 is SGHAT and CDR2 is FQNNGV. The CDR3 is 15 residues long. CDR3 region: CASSGHRGTYNEQIF. The CDR3 DNA is TGTGCCAGCAGCGGCCACAGGGGAACCTACAATGAGCAGATCTTC.

This clonotype occurred a few times. The chain employs TRBV7-9 and TRBJ2-7, with 9 positions matching TRBD2. V lost 0 bases to trimming and J lost 4 bases; unmatched junction nucleotides: 7. The CDR3 runs to 16 residues. Germline values: CDR1 SEHNR, CDR2 FQNEAQ (reference sequence). The CDR3 coding sequence is TGTGCCAGCAGCTTAGCGCTGGGTAGCGGGAGTTACGAGCAGTACTTC. It yields the protein CASSLALGSGSYEQYF.